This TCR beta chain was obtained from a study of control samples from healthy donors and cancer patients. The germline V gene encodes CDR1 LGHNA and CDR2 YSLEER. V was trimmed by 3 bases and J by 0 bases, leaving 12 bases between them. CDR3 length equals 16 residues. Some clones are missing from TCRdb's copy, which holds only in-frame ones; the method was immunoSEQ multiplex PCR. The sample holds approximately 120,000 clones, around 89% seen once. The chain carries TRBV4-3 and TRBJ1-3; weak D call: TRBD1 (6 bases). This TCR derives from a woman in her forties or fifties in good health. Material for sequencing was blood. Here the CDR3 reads CASSQGRRGSGNTIYF. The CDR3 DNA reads TGCGCCAGCAGCCAGGGGCGCAGGGGCTCTGGAAACACCATATATTTT.